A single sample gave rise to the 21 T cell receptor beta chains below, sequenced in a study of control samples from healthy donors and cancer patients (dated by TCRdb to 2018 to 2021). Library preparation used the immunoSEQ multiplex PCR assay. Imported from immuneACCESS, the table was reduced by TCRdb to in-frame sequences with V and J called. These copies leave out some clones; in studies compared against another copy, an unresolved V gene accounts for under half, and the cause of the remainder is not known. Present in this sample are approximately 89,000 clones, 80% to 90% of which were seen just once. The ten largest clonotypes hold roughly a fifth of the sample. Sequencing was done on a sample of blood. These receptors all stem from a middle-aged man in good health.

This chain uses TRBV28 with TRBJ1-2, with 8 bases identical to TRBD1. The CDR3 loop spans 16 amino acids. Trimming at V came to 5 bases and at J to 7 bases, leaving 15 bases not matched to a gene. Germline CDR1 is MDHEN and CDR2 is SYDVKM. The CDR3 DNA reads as TGTGCCAGCAGTATATACGTCGGGACAGGTGGTCCTGGCTACACCTTC. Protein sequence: CASSIYVGTGGPGYTF.

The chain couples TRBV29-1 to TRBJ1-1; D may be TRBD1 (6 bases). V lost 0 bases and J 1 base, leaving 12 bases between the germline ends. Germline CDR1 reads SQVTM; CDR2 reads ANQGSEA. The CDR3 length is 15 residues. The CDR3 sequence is CSVEDRDTGNTEAFF. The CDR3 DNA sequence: TGCAGCGTTGAAGATCGGGACACCGGGAACACTGAAGCTTTCTTT.

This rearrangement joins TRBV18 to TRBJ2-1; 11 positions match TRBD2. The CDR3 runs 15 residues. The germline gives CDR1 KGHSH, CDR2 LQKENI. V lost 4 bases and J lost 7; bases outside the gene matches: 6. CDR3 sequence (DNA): TGTGCCAGCTCACACGGACTAGCGGGTCTAAATGAGCAGTTCTTC. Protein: CASSHGLAGLNEQFF.

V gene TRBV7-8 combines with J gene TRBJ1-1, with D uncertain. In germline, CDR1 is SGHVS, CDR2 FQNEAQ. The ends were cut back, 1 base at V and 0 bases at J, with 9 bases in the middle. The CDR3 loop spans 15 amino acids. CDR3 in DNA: TGTGCCAGCAGCTTAGAATACATCATGAACACTGAAGCTTTCTTT. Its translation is CASSLEYIMNTEAFF.

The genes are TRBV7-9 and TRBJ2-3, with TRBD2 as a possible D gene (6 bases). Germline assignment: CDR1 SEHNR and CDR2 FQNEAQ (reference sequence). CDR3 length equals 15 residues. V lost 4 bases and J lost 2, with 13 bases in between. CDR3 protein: CASSSGGEDTDTQYF. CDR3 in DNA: TGTGCCAGCAGCTCGGGTGGGGAGGACACAGATACGCAGTATTTT.

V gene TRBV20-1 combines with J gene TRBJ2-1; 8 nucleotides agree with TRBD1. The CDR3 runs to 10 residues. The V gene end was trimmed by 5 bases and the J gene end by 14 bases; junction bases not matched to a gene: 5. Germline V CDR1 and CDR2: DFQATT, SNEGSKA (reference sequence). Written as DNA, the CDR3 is TGCAGTGCTCAGGGACAGGTTGAGTTCTTC. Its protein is CSAQGQVEFF.

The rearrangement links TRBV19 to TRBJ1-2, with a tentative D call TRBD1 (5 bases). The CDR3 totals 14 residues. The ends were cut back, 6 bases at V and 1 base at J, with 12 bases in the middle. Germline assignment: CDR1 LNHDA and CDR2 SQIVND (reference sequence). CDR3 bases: TGTGCCAGTAGGAGGGACGGGAGTAACTATGGCTACACCTTC. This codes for CASRRDGSNYGYTF.

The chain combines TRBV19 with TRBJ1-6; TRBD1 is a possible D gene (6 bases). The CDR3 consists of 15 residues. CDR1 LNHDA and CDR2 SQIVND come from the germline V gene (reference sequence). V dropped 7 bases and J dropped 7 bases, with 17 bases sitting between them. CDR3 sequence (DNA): TGTGCCAGTAACCAGAACGCAGGGGACAATTCACCCCTCCACTTT. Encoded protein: CASNQNAGDNSPLHF.

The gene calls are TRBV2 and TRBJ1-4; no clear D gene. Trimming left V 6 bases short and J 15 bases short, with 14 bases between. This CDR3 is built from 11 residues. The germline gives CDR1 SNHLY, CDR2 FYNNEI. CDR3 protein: CASRAAGLLFF. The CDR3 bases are TGTGCCAGCAGGGCTGCCGGACTTTTGTTTTTT. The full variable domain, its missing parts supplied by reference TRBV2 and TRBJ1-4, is EPEVTQTPSHQVTQMGQEVILRCVPISNHLYFYWYRQILGQKVEFLVSFYNNEISEKSEIFDDQFSVERPDGSNFTLKIRSTKLEDSAMYFCASRAAGLLFFGSGTQLSVL.

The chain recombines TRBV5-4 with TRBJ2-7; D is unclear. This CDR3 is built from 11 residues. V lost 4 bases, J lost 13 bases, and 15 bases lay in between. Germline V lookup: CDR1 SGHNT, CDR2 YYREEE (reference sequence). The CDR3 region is CASSGGGEPYV. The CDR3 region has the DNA TGTGCCAGCAGCGGTGGCGGAGAGCCCTACGTC.

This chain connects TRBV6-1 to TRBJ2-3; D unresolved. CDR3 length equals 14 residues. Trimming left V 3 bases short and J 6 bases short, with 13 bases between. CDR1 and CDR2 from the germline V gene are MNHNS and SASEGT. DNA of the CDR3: TGTGCCAGCAGTGAGCCGGCACCCGGGGATACGCAGTATTTT. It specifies CASSEPAPGDTQYF.

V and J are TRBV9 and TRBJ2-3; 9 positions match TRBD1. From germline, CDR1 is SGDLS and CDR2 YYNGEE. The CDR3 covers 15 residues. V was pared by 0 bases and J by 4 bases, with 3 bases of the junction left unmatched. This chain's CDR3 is CASSVETGGADTQYF. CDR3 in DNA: TGTGCCAGCAGCGTAGAAACAGGGGGCGCAGATACGCAGTATTTT.

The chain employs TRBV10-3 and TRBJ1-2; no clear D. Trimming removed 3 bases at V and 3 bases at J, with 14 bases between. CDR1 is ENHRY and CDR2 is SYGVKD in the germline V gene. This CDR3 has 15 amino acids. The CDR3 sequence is CAISEGVPRDYGYTF. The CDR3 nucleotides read TGTGCCATCAGTGAAGGTGTCCCTCGGGACTATGGCTACACCTTC.

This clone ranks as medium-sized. The CDR3 region is CSVLEQGSTEAFF. The CDR3 DNA reads as TGCAGCGTTCTGGAACAGGGGAGCACTGAAGCTTTCTTT. V is TRBV29-1 and J is TRBJ1-1; 7 nucleotides match TRBD1. The CDR3 contains 13 residues. Germline trimming cut 5 bases from V and 4 bases from J; bases unmatched to any gene: 7. The germline V gene encodes CDR1 SQVTM and CDR2 ANQGSEA. Combining the CDR3 with reference TRBV29-1 and TRBJ1-1 gives the whole variable domain SAVISQKPSRDICQRGTSLTIQCQVDSQVTMMFWYRQQPGQSLTLIATANQGSEATYESGFVIDKFPISRPNLTFSTLTVSNMSPEDSSIYLCSVLEQGSTEAFFGQGTRLTVV.

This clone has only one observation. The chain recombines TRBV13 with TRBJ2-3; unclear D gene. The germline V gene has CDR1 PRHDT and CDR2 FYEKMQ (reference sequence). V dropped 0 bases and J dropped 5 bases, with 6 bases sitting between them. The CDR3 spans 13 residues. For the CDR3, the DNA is TGTGCCAGCAGCTTAGGCCGTAGAGATACGCAGTATTTT. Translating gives CASSLGRRDTQYF.

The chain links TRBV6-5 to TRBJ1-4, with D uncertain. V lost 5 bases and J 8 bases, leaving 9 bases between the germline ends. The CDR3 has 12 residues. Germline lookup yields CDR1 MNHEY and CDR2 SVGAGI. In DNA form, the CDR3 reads TGTGCCAGCAGTACCCCGGGCGAAAAACTGTTTTTT. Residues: CASSTPGEKLFF.

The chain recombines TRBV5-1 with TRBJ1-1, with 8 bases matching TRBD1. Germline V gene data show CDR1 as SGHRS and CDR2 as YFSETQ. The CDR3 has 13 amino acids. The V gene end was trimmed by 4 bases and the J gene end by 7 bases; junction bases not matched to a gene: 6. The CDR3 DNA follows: TGCGCCAGCAGCCCGGACAGGGCAAATGAAGCTTTCTTT. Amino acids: CASSPDRANEAFF.

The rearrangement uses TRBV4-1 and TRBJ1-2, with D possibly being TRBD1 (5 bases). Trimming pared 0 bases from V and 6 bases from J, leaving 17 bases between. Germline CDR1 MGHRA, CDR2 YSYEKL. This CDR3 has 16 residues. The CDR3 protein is CASSQERVRAGDGYTF. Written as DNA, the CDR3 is TGCGCCAGCAGCCAAGAGAGGGTCAGGGCCGGGGATGGCTACACCTTC.

Here the CDR3 DNA reads TGTGCCAAGTCGGATCTCGCCTTAGAGACCCAGTACTTC. It codes for CAKSDLALETQYF. This sequence joins TRBV2 and TRBJ2-5, with no clear D. Germline values: CDR1 SNHLY, CDR2 FYNNEI. The CDR3 totals 13 residues. V lost 10 bases, J lost 4 bases, and 16 bases lay in between.

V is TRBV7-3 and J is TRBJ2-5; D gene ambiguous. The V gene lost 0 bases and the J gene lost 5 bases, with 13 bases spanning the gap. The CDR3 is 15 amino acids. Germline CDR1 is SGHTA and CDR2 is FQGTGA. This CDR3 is CASSLTGPPQETQYF. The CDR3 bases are TGTGCCAGCAGCTTAACAGGCCCCCCACAGGAGACCCAGTACTTC.

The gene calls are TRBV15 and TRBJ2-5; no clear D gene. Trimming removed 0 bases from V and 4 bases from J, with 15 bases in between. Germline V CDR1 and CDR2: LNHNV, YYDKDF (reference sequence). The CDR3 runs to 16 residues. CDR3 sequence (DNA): TGTGCCACCAGCAGAGATCAAAGAAGGCTGGGAGAGACCCAGTACTTC. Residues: CATSRDQRRLGETQYF.